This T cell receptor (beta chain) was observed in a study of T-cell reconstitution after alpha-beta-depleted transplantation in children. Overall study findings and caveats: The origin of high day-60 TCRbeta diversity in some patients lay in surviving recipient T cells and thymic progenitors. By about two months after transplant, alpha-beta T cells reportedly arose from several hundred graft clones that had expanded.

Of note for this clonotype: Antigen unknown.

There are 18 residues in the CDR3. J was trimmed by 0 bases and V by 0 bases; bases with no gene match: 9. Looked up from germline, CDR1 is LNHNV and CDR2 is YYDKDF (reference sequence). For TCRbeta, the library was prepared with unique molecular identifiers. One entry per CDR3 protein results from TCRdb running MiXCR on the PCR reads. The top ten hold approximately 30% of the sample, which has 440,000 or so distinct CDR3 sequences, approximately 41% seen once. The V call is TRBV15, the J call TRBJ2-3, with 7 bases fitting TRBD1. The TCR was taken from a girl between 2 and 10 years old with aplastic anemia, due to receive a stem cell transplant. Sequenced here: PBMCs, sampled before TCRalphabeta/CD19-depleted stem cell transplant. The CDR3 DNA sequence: TGTGCCACCAGCAGAGATCGATCCAGGGGGTCTAGCACAGATACGCAGTATTTT. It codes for CATSRDRSRGSSTDTQYF.